The clone carrying this TCR beta chain was recorded many times. Its antigen is currently unknown. These data originate in a study of T cell responses to AZD1222 COVID-19 vaccine. At the level of the study: Pooled samples include second doses given at about 4 or 12 weeks.

Between the trimmed V and J ends, which lost 4 bases and 2 bases, there was a span of 14 bases. The CDR3 is 15 amino acids. Germline CDR1 is SGHVS and CDR2 is FNYEAQ. Libraries were prepared by immunoSEQ multiplex PCR; TCRdb keeps only in-frame clonotypes and omits some of them. The sample has about 93,000 clones; approximately 83% are singletons. Study-wide results and caveats: It was only a handful of AZD1222 recipients who were seropositive at baseline. Elevations in Spike-specific TCR breadth and depth followed administration of two AZD1222 doses. There were mostly white British donors and more females than males, and clonal diversity was possibly underestimated.

The chain links TRBV7-6 to TRBJ1-1, with D perhaps TRBD1 (5 bases). The sequencing here drew on peripheral blood, taken on day 0 of AZD1222 vaccination. This clonotype originated in an adult in good health. CDR3 protein: CASSSSRQPNTEAFF. The DNA of the CDR3 is TGTGCCAGCAGCTCGTCAAGACAGCCTAACACTGAAGCTTTCTTT.